Ten or more counts support the clone carrying this T cell receptor (beta chain). Its antigen is undetermined. The data belong to a study of HIV-infected patients and healthy controls. About 500 ng RNA was reverse transcribed with alpha and beta constant-region primers. Alpha and beta chain libraries were made separately by chain-specific third strand synthesis with multiplexing indices. TCRdb called the 5' RACE reads again in MiXCR, with one record for every CDR3 protein. In the table there are more than 15,000 distinct CDR3 sequences, 8.5% of which are singletons. Overall study results and limits: The seeming recovery of the Gini index after therapy in HIV-infected patients vanished in size-matched data.

Antiretroviral therapy had run roughly three months, about 14 weeks, before follow-up blood collection. Whole blood was used without fractionation, so all unsorted peripheral T cells were included. V lost 0 bases and J lost 7, with 8 bases in between. The CDR3 consists of 13 residues. Germline loops: CDR1 SGHRS, CDR2 YFSETQ. This chain joins TRBV5-1 and TRBJ2-1; D is uncertain. The sequencing used blood, collected during antiretroviral therapy. This receptor was identified in an adult with HIV infection. In DNA, the CDR3 is TGCGCCAGCAGCTTGGCACTCCTGAATGAGCAGTTCTTC. This codes for CASSLALLNEQFF. The variable domain in full, completed from reference TRBV5-1 and TRBJ2-1, reads KAGVTQTPRYLIKTRGQQVTLSCSPISGHRSVSWYQQTPGQGLQFLFEYFSETQRNKGNFPGRFSGRQFSNSRSEMNVSTLELGDSALYLCASSLALLNEQFFGPGTRLTVL.